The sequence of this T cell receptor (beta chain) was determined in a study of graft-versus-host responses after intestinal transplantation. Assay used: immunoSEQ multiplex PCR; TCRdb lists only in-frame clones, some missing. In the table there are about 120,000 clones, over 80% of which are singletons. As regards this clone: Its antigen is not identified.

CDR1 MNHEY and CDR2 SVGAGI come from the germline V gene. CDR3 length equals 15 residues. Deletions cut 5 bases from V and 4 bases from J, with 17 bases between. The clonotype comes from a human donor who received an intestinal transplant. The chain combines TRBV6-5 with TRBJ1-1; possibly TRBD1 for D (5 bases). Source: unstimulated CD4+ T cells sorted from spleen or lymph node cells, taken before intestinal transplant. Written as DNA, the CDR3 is TGTGCCAGCAGTCCGCTGTCTGGGGGGACCACTGAAGCTTTCTTT. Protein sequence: CASSPLSGGTTEAFF.